This T cell receptor beta chain was sequenced for a study of T cell changes during pregnancy in multiple sclerosis (dated by TCRdb to the late 2010s). Regarding the research as a whole: Changes in the T cell repertoire over the course of pregnancy were examined in this study in women with multiple sclerosis.

The V end gives up 6 bases and the J end 2 bases, leaving 5 bases in the junction not matched to a gene. The CDR3 runs 14 residues from the cysteine to the phenylalanine. Only the CDR3 DNA stays, 42 bases, in frame from base 1. CDR1 and CDR2, per the germline V gene (reference sequence), are MNHEY and SMNVEV. Of note for this clone: Which antigen it targets is not known. No base qualities exist here, and no much larger clone lies one base off it.

The library was obtained by the immunoSEQ multiplex PCR assay. Drawn from immuneACCESS, this table holds only the in-frame rearrangements with V and J called that TCRdb kept. Clones are partly lost; checked studies trace under half to an unresolved V gene and leave the rest unexplained. In all, the sample holds some 38,000 clones, and around 91% of those were seen once. Around 0.52% of the sample is taken by the ten largest. This chain is built from TRBV27 and TRBJ2-3; the central 7 bases match TRBD1. This specimen was CD4+ T cells from peripheral blood mononuclear cells, taken in the second trimester of pregnancy. The TCR sequence derives from a female donor with multiple sclerosis, enrolled in a pregnancy study. The base sequence is TGTGCCAGCAGCTGGACAGGTTCCACAGATACGCAGTATTTT. Its protein reads: CASSWTGSTDTQYF.